The clone carrying this TCR beta chain was observed at least ten times. What it binds is unknown. This record belongs to a study of T cell repertoires in cytomegalovirus infection. Study context: From public TCR beta signatures came an indication of both CMV infection and matching HLA type.

Germline V gene data show CDR1 as SEHNR and CDR2 as FQNEAQ (reference sequence). The CDR3 runs to 13 residues. Trimming cost V 0 bases and J 4 bases, with 7 bases left between them. Study-wide results and caveats: Identification of carriers of CMV plus the relevant HLA was achieved through cumulative public TCR beta family frequency. Clonotypes of TCR beta that were HLA-C-restricted and CMV-specific dominated the ex vivo response.

TCRdb fed the reads into MiXCR, producing one record per CDR3 protein. The repertoire holds approximately 260,000 distinct CDR3 sequences, 22% seen once, with under 25% in the top ten. The rearrangement links TRBV7-9 to TRBJ2-7; no firm D call. Material: cultured PBMCs, obtained from culture after CMV antigen stimulation. This TCR was sampled from a human donor in good health (CMV status not recorded). Some clones in this sample may be carry-over from other donors' samples. The CDR3, as DNA: TGTGCCAGCAGCTTAGCGATAGAATACGAGCAGTACTTC. The encoded protein is CASSLAIEYEQYF.